The following is a TCR beta chain sequence with its context. Its antigen remains undetermined. No qualities accompany the bases; no much larger clone lies one base away. The CDR3, cysteine through phenylalanine, is 15 amino acids long. Only CDR3 DNA is held: 45 bases, read in frame from base 1. V loses 3 bases at its end and J loses 0 bases; junction bases beyond the gene matches: 5. Based on the germline V gene (reference sequence), the CDR1 and CDR2 sequences are SEHNR and FQNEAQ. TCRbeta CDR3 regions were amplified from genomic DNA using the immunoSEQ Assay, a bias-controlled multiplex PCR. The authors' pipeline ran thus. The number of nucleated cells in each sample was estimated from the amplification of reference gene primers within the assay. To quantify the absolute abundance of each unique TCRbeta CDR3 rearrangement, sequence reads were collapsed and filtered. For each sample, productive Simpson clonality was calculated as the square root of Simpson's diversity index across productive rearrangements. The table was pulled from immuneACCESS by TCRdb, which kept in-frame rearrangements only. Such tables lose some clones; where checked, under half of the loss comes from unresolved V genes, and the rest has no known cause. D and trimming were read from the DNA, whereas the V and J calls and clone size are those reported in that table. A total of over 200,000 clones appear in this sample, about nine tenths of them only once. The leading ten clones occupy 2.7% of the sample.

The sample comes from a study of blood T cell repertoires in COVID-19 (dated by TCRdb to about 2020). Notes on the research overall: Samples from collaborators originated in the United States, Italy and Spain and spanned both the acute and convalescent phases of COVID-19. The samples were drawn from the first 160 participants of the ongoing ImmuneRACE study and from some 1,300 subjects provided by 6 global collaborators. Where HLA class I and class II types were available, the types were taken from metadata supplied by the sample provider, not from assay-based typing. A freely available public database, intended as a resource for researchers studying the immune response to SARS-CoV-2, is where the repertoires were released. Deeply sampled blood TCRbeta repertoires from subjects exposed to, actively infected with, or recovered from COVID-19 were included in the dataset. The prospective study material was composed of cDNA or gDNA derived from T cells, B-cell-depleted T cells, or PBMCs. The sample metadata nearly always contained a de-identified subject ID, COVID-19 status, age in years and sex. The paper as a whole reports these results and caveats: The amount of clinical and demographic metadata varied by source and participant and was provided uncurated.

The collaborating institutions used their own protocols to collect whole blood in K2EDTA tubes. For TCRbeta analysis, collaborators shipped samples as frozen whole blood, isolated PBMCs, or DNA extracted from either of those sample types. The material sequenced was peripheral blood. This TCR derives from a woman in her sixties with acute or convalescent COVID-19. The V and J genes are TRBV7-9 and TRBJ2-7, and TRBD1 matches 7 of the central bases. Here the CDR3 is given as CASSLGAGGSYEQYF. The nucleotides are TGTGCCAGCAGCTTGGGGGCAGGGGGCTCCTACGAGCAGTACTTC.